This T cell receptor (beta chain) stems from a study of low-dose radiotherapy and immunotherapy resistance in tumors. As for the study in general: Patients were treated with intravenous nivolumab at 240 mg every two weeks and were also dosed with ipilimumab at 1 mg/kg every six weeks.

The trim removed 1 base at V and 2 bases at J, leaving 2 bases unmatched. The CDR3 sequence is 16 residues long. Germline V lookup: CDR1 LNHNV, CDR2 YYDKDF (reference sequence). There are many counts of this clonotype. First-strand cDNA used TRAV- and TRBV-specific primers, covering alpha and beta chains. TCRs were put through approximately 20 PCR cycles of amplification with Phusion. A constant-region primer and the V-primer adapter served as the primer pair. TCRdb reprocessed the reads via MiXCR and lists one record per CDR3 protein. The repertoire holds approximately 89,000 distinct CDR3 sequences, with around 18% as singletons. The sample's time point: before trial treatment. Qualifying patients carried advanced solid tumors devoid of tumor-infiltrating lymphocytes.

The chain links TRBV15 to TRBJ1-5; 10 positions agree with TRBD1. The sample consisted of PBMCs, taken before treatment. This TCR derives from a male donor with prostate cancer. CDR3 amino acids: CATSRVTGGGNQPQHF. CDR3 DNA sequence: TGTGCCACCAGCAGAGTGACAGGGGGCGGCAATCAGCCCCAGCATTTT.